The rows below give T cell receptor beta chains drawn from one sample of a study of technical replicates of blood from a handful of donors. The assay was immunoSEQ multiplex PCR, and TCRdb's table has in-frame clones only and misses some. Found here are over 75,000 clones, 95% to 97% of them singletons; the top ten hold almost 0.3%. Sequencing used T cells isolated from PBMCs. These receptors were taken from a human donor in good health. Both conserved end residues are part of each CDR3. The order of the fields is D gene, CDR3 length, V gene, J gene, clone size, CDR3 protein, CDR3 DNA. A D gene is named only where the DNA matches it firmly. A row's size may be missing; if present it is once, few, many or a size class.

d_call: -
cdr3_length: 15
v_call: TRBV7-9
j_call: TRBJ1-5
clone_size: -
cdr3_aa: CASSLSAAGNQPQHF
cdr3_nt: TGTGCCAGCAGCTTATCGGCAGCGGGGAATCAGCCCCAGCATTTT

d_call: -
cdr3_length: 17
v_call: TRBV5-1
j_call: TRBJ2-3
clone_size: -
cdr3_aa: CASSVGPGSSSTDTQYF
cdr3_nt: TGCGCCAGCAGCGTGGGTCCAGGGTCATCTAGCACAGATACGCAGTATTTT

d_call: -
cdr3_length: 13
v_call: TRBV11-2
j_call: TRBJ2-7
clone_size: -
cdr3_aa: CASSVQGSGEQYF
cdr3_nt: TGTGCCAGCAGCGTACAGGGTAGTGGAGAGCAGTACTTC

d_call: -
cdr3_length: 16
v_call: TRBV7-2
j_call: TRBJ2-6
clone_size: once
cdr3_aa: CASSRIQGAGANVLTF
cdr3_nt: TGTGCCAGCAGCAGAATACAGGGCGCTGGGGCCAACGTCCTGACTTTC

d_call: TRBD1
cdr3_length: 17
v_call: TRBV5-5
j_call: TRBJ2-2
clone_size: once
cdr3_aa: CASSLYGRQGVHGELFF
cdr3_nt: TGTGCCAGCAGCTTGTATGGGAGACAGGGGGTGCACGGGGAGCTGTTTTTT

d_call: TRBD1
cdr3_length: 15
v_call: TRBV29-1
j_call: TRBJ2-7
clone_size: -
cdr3_aa: CSVEVKGQGSYEQYF
cdr3_nt: TGCAGCGTTGAAGTGAAAGGACAGGGGAGCTACGAGCAGTACTTC

d_call: -
cdr3_length: 14
v_call: TRBV6-5
j_call: TRBJ2-7
clone_size: -
cdr3_aa: CASSYSGTTYEQYF
cdr3_nt: TGTGCCAGCAGTTACTCGGGGACAACCTACGAGCAGTACTTC

d_call: TRBD1
cdr3_length: 15
v_call: TRBV2
j_call: TRBJ2-1
clone_size: -
cdr3_aa: CASSLTGTGFDEQFF
cdr3_nt: TGTGCCAGCAGCCTCACCGGGACAGGGTTTGATGAGCAGTTCTTC

d_call: -
cdr3_length: 13
v_call: TRBV2
j_call: TRBJ2-3
clone_size: -
cdr3_aa: CASYEGSTDTQYF
cdr3_nt: TGTGCCAGCTACGAGGGTAGCACAGATACGCAGTATTTT

d_call: -
cdr3_length: 12
v_call: TRBV6-6
j_call: TRBJ2-1
clone_size: -
cdr3_aa: CASSREGNEQFF
cdr3_nt: TGTGCCAGCAGCCGGGAAGGTAACGAGCAGTTCTTC

d_call: TRBD1
cdr3_length: 13
v_call: TRBV6-6
j_call: TRBJ1-5
clone_size: -
cdr3_aa: CASLDRGDQPQHF
cdr3_nt: TGTGCCAGCCTAGACAGGGGTGATCAGCCCCAGCATTTT

d_call: TRBD1
cdr3_length: 15
v_call: TRBV6-5
j_call: TRBJ2-3
clone_size: -
cdr3_aa: CASSKGTGYTDTQYF
cdr3_nt: TGTGCCAGCAGTAAAGGGACAGGCTACACAGATACGCAGTATTTT